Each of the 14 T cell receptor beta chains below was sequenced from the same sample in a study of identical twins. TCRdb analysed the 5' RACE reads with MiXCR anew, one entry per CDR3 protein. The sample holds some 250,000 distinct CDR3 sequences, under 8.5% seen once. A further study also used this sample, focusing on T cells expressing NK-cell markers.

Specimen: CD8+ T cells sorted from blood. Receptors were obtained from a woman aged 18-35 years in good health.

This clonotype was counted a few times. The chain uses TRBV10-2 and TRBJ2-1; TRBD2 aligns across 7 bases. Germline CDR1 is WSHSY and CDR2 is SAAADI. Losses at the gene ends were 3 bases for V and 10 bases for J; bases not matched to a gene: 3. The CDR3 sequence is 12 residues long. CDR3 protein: CASSELSGEQFF. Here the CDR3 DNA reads TGCGCCAGCAGTGAACTTAGCGGGGAGCAGTTCTTC.

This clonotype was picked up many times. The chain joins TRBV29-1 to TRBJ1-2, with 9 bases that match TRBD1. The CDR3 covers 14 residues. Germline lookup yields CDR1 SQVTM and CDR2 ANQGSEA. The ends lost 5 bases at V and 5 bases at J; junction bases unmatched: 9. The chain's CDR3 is CSVPSETGGYGYTF. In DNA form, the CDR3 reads TGCAGCGTTCCGTCCGAGACAGGGGGTTATGGCTACACCTTC.

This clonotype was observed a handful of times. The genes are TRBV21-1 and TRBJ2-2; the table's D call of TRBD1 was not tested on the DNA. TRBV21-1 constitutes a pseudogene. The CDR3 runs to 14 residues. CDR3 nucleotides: TGTGCCAGCAGCAAAGGACAGGGCACCGGGGAGCTGTTTTTT. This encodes CASSKGQGTGELFF.

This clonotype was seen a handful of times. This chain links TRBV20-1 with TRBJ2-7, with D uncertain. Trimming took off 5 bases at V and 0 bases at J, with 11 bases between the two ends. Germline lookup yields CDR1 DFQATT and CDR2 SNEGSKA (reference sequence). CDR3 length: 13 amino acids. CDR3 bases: TGCAGTGCTCCGTCCGAGAGCTCCTACGAGCAGTACTTC. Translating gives CSAPSESSYEQYF.

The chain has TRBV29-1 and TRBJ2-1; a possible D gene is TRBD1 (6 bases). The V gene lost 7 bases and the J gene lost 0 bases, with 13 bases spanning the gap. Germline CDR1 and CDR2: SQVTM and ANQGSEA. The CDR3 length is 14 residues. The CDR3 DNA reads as TGCAGCGCCACAGGGCTAAGCTCCTACAATGAGCAGTTCTTC. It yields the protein CSATGLSSYNEQFF.

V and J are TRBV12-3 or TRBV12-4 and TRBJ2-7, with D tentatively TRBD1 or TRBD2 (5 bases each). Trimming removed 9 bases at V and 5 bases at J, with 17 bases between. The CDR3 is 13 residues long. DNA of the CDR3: TGTGCCAGTTCGAGGGGAACCCTCGACGAGCAGTACTTC. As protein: CASSRGTLDEQYF.

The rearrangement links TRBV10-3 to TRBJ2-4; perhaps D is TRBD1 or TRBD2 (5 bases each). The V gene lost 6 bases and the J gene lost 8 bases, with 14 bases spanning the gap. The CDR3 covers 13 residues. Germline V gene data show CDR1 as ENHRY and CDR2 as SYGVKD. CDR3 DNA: TGTGCCATCAGGGGACCGCGAGAAGACATTCAGTACTTC. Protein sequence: CAIRGPREDIQYF.

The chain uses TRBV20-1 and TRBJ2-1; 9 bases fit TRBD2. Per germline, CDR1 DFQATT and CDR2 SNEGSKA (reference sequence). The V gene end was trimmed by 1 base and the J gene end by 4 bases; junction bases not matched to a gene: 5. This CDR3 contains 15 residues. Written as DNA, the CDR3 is TGCAGTGCTAGAGTTTTAGCGGGGGAATACAATGAGCAGTTCTTC. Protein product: CSARVLAGEYNEQFF.

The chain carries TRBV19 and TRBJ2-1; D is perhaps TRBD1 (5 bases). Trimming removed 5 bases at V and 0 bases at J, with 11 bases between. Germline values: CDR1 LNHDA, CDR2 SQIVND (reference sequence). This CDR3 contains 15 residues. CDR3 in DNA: TGTGCCAGTAGTTTCTTCCAGGGCTCCTACAATGAGCAGTTCTTC. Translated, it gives CASSFFQGSYNEQFF.

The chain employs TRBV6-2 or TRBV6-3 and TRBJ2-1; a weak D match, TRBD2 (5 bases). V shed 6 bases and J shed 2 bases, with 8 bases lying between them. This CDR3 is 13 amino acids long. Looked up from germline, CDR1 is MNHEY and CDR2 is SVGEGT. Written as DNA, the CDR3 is TGTGCCAGCAGGAGGGCCACCTACAATGAGCAGTTCTTC. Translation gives CASRRATYNEQFF.

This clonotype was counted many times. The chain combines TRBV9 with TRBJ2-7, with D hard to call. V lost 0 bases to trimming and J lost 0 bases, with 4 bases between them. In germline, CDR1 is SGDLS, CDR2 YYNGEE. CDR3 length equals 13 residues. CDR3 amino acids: CASSVGGSYEQYF. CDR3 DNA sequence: TGTGCCAGCAGCGTAGGAGGCTCCTACGAGCAGTACTTC.

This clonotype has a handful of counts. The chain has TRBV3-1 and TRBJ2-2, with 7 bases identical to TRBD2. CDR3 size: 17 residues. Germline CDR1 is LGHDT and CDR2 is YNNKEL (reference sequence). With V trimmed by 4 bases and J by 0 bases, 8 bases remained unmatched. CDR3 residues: CASSPTTLAANTGELFF. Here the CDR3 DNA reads TGTGCCAGCAGCCCCACCACTCTAGCGGCGAACACCGGGGAGCTGTTTTTT.

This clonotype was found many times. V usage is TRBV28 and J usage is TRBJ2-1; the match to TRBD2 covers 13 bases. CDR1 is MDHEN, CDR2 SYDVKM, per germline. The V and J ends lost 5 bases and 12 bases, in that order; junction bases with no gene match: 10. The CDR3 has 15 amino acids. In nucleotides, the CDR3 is TGTGCCAGCAGTCCAGGACTAGCGGGAGAGCAAGGGCAGTTCTTC. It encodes CASSPGLAGEQGQFF. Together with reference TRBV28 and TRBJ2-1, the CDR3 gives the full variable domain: DVKVTQSSRYLVKRTGEKVFLECVQDMDHENMFWYRQDPGLGLRLIYFSYDVKMKEKGDIPEGYSVSREKKERFSLILESASTNQTSMYLCASSPGLAGEQGQFFGPGTRLTVL.

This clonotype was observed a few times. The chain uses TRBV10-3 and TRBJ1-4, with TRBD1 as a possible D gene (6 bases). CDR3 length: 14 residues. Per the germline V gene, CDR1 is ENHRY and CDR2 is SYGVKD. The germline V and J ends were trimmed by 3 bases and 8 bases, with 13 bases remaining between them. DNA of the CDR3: TGTGCCATCAGTGATGCGGGGGCTGGGGAAAAACTGTTTTTT. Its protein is CAISDAGAGEKLFF.